This TCR beta chain was recovered during a study of chemoradiotherapy in HPV16-positive cancers. In the study overall: Two HPV16-positive patients' cells yielded candidate HPV-specific clones and common motifs.

TCRdb keeps only in-frame clones here, not all; method: immunoSEQ multiplex PCR. Of 5,700 or so clones detected, over 60% appear once; the ten largest clones hold about 28%. Samples were taken several times over chemoradiotherapy. The length of the CDR3 is 17 residues. The germline V and J ends were trimmed by 1 base and 2 bases, with 18 bases remaining between them. Germline CDR1 is SGHTA and CDR2 is FQGNSA. General study findings and limits: Candidate HPV-specific clones and E7-related TCR motifs grew in tumor during treatment.

Notes on this clone: The target antigen is unknown.

Here the sequenced sample was tumor tissue, taken from a patient who underwent chemoradiotherapy. This chain links TRBV7-2 with TRBJ2-7; TRBD1 is a possible D gene (5 bases). The source is a human donor with HPV-associated anogenital cancer. CDR3 in amino acids: CASSLVFSQGLTYEQYF. In DNA form, the CDR3 reads TGTGCCAGCAGCTTAGTTTTTTCGCAGGGCCTAACCTACGAGCAGTACTTC.